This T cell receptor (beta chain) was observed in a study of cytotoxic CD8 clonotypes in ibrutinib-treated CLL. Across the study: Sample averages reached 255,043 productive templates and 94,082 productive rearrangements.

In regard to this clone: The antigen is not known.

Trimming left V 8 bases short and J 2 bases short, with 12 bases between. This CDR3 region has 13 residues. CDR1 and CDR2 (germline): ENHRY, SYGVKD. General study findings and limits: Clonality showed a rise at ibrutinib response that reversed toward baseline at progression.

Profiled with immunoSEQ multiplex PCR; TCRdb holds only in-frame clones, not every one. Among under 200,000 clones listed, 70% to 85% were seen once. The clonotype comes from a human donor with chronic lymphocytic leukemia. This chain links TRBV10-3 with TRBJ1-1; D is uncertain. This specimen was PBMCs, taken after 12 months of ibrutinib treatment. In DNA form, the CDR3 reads TGTGCCATCGCCCAAGCCGGAAACACTGAAGCTTTCTTT. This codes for CAIAQAGNTEAFF.